The 27 T cell receptor beta chains given below trace back to one sample, sequenced in a study of CD8 T cells in ankylosing spondylitis. Study-wide findings and caveats: Seemingly distinctive of ankylosing spondylitis blood was a TCR beta motif formed by eight highly homologous variants.

No antigens are known for them. TCRdb analysed the 5' RACE reads with MiXCR anew, one entry per CDR3 protein. The data show over 400,000 distinct CDR3 sequences, roughly 26% seen once. The sequenced sample consisted of blood, either unsorted or a sorted T cell fraction (not recorded which). Every receptor here comes from a male donor with ankylosing spondylitis.

There are a few counts of this clonotype. The V gene is TRBV5-1, the J gene TRBJ2-1; tentative D call: TRBD2 (6 bases). CDR1 is SGHRS and CDR2 is YFSETQ in the germline V gene. The CDR3 extends over 15 amino acids. The V end was cut by 4 bases, the J end by 0 bases, with 11 bases between. CDR3 sequence reads: CASSRDGSSYNEQFF. Written as DNA, the CDR3 is TGCGCCAGCAGCCGCGACGGGAGCTCCTACAATGAGCAGTTCTTC.

The chain carries TRBV12-3 or TRBV12-4 and TRBJ2-3, with D unclear. Between the trimmed V and J ends, which lost 6 bases and 4 bases, there was a span of 11 bases. This CDR3 has 13 amino acids. The CDR3 spells CASSLQIADTQYF. CDR3 sequence (DNA): TGTGCCAGCAGCCTCCAGATCGCAGATACGCAGTATTTT.

The chain uses TRBV10-3 and TRBJ1-2; D call uncertain. The CDR3 sequence is 12 residues long. V was shortened by 6 bases and J by 5 bases, with 10 bases between the two germline ends. The germline gives CDR1 ENHRY, CDR2 SYGVKD. DNA for the CDR3: TGTGCCATCAGCCGAACTGATTATGGCTACACCTTC. Residues: CAISRTDYGYTF.

A word on this clonotype: Given a much more abundant clone one base away, this may be a read error. The chain employs TRBV7-2 and TRBJ2-7, with TRBD1 matching 8 bases. Losses at the gene ends were 1 base for V and 3 bases for J; bases not matched to a gene: 2. The CDR3 length is 14 residues. The germline gives CDR1 SGHTA, CDR2 FQGNSA. The CDR3 protein is CASSLGTGNYEQYF. For the CDR3, the DNA is TGTGCCAGCAGCTTAGGGACAGGGAACTACGAGCAGTACTTC.

V gene TRBV19 combines with J gene TRBJ1-3; D is unclear. Germline-derived CDR1 and CDR2 are LNHDA and SQIVND (reference sequence). Trimming removed 1 base at V and 1 base at J, with 11 bases between. There are 16 residues in the CDR3. CDR3 loop: CASSIADPFSGNTIYF. DNA for the CDR3: TGTGCCAGTAGTATAGCGGACCCGTTTTCTGGAAACACCATATATTTT. The full variable domain, in which reference TRBV19 and TRBJ1-3 provide the parts outside the CDR3, is DGGITQSPKYLFRKEGQNVTLSCEQNLNHDAMYWYRQDPGQGLRLIYYSQIVNDFQKGDIAEGYSVSREKKESFPLTVTSAQKNPTAFYLCASSIADPFSGNTIYFGEGSWLTVV.

The V and J genes are TRBV6-1 and TRBJ2-1, with 11 nucleotides matching TRBD2. The ends lost 6 bases at V and 6 bases at J; junction bases unmatched: 7. The CDR3 runs to 15 residues. CDR1 and CDR2 from the germline V gene are MNHNS and SASEGT. CDR3 bases: TGTGCCAGCAGACGTAGCGGGAGGGCCGGCAATGAGCAGTTCTTC. Amino acid sequence: CASRRSGRAGNEQFF.

This clonotype was seen only a few times. The DNA of the CDR3 is TGTGCCAGCAGTGAATCGACTTCTCTTGGACACGGCCAGCATTTT. Its translation: CASSESTSLGHGQHF. J is TRBJ1-5 and V is TRBV6-1; perhaps TRBD1 as D (5 bases). The germline gives CDR1 MNHNS, CDR2 SASEGT. CDR3 length: 15 amino acids. The V end was cut by 2 bases, the J end by 12 bases, with 20 bases between.

This chain uses TRBV5-5 with TRBJ2-4, with TRBD2 identical over 14 bases. The CDR3 has 18 residues. With V trimmed by 6 bases and J by 8 bases, 16 bases remained unmatched. Germline-derived CDR1 and CDR2 are SGHKS and YYEKEE (reference sequence). CDR3 protein: CASIRLAGGPAISDIQYF. The CDR3 bases are TGTGCCAGCATCAGACTAGCGGGAGGGCCCGCAATTTCCGACATTCAGTACTTC.

The sample holds many counts of this clonotype. V and J are TRBV27 and TRBJ2-1; 8 bases are shared with TRBD1. The CDR3 totals 14 residues. Germline V gene lookup returns CDR1 MNHEY and CDR2 SMNVEV (reference sequence). The V segment lost 7 bases and the J segment 10 bases; nucleotides outside the gene matches: 12. CDR3 protein: CASNLLSGGGEQFF. CDR3 coding DNA: TGTGCCAGCAACCTACTATCAGGGGGCGGGGAGCAGTTCTTC.

In its sample, this clonotype was seen a few times. V gene TRBV4-1 combines with J gene TRBJ2-5; D may correspond to TRBD1 or TRBD2 (5 bases each). The ends were cut back, 0 bases at V and 5 bases at J, with 19 bases in the middle. This CDR3 is 17 amino acids long. Germline CDR1 MGHRA, CDR2 YSYEKL. CDR3 loop: CASSQDRGVRGRETQYF. DNA of the CDR3: TGCGCCAGCAGCCAAGATCGAGGGGTGAGGGGACGGGAGACCCAGTACTTC.

The chain uses TRBV7-6 and TRBJ2-7; D possibly corresponds to TRBD2 (5 bases). V was pared by 1 base and J by 3 bases, with 7 bases between. The CDR3 runs 13 residues. The germline V gene encodes CDR1 SGHVS and CDR2 FNYEAQ. CDR3 sequence reads: CASSLGESYEQYV. DNA for the CDR3: TGTGCCAGCAGCTTAGGGGAGAGCTACGAGCAGTACGTC.

The chain's CDR3 is CASSAGFAYNEQFF. CDR3 bases: TGTGCCAGCAGTGCCGGATTTGCTTACAATGAGCAGTTCTTC. The chain links TRBV12-3 or TRBV12-4 to TRBJ2-1; D is uncertain. V was trimmed by 5 bases and J by 4 bases, leaving 12 bases between them. The CDR3 runs to 14 residues.

This clonotype appeared a few times. The V call is TRBV7-9, the J call TRBJ1-2; no firm D call. Deletions cut 6 bases from V and 3 bases from J, with 8 bases between. The CDR3 runs 12 residues. Germline CDR1 is SEHNR and CDR2 is FQNEAQ (reference sequence). The CDR3 sequence: CASSDGHYGYTF. Here the CDR3 DNA reads TGTGCCAGCAGTGACGGACACTATGGCTACACCTTC.

This clonotype occurred a few times. This rearrangement joins TRBV20-1 to TRBJ1-5; D gene unclear. From germline, CDR1 is DFQATT and CDR2 SNEGSKA (reference sequence). V lost 2 bases to trimming and J lost 3 bases, with 11 bases between them. This CDR3 has 14 amino acids. The CDR3 region is CSARKGGNNQPQHF. The CDR3 DNA reads as TGCAGTGCTAGAAAGGGAGGTAACAATCAGCCCCAGCATTTT.

A few counts support this clonotype. The CDR3 protein is CASSEEAGYQPQHF. CDR3 nucleotides: TGTGCCAGCAGTGAAGAGGCAGGTTATCAGCCCCAGCATTTT. The rearrangement joins TRBV6-1 to TRBJ1-5; D remains ambiguous. Germline lookup yields CDR1 MNHNS and CDR2 SASEGT. The CDR3 totals 14 residues. Between the trimmed V and J ends, which lost 1 base and 5 bases, there was a span of 9 bases.

The V and J genes are TRBV5-1 and TRBJ2-1, with D unclear. V was trimmed by 4 bases and J by 8 bases, leaving 16 bases between them. CDR1 SGHRS and CDR2 YFSETQ come from the germline V gene. The CDR3 consists of 14 residues. CDR3 bases: TGCGCCAGCAGCCGGGCAGCGCCCGACGATGAGCAGTTCTTC. Encoded protein: CASSRAAPDDEQFF.

This clonotype showed up just a few times. J is TRBJ2-6 and V is TRBV4-1; perhaps D is TRBD1 or TRBD2 (6 bases each). Trimming removed 4 bases from V and 0 bases from J, with 19 bases in between. The germline V gene encodes CDR1 MGHRA and CDR2 YSYEKL. The length of the CDR3 is 19 residues. The CDR3 sequence: CASSREGGADYSGANVLTF. CDR3 nucleotides: TGCGCCAGCAGCCGCGAGGGGGGAGCGGACTACTCTGGGGCCAACGTCCTGACTTTC.

The rearrangement uses TRBV18 and TRBJ2-1; D might be TRBD2 (5 bases). The germline V gene has CDR1 KGHSH and CDR2 LQKENI. Trimming took off 4 bases at V and 4 bases at J, with 17 bases between the two ends. There are 16 residues in the CDR3. The DNA for the CDR3 is TGTGCCAGCTCACGAGGAGGAACACAGAGGTACAATGAGCAGTTCTTC. Protein product: CASSRGGTQRYNEQFF.

The chain couples TRBV20-1 to TRBJ2-2; TRBD2 aligns across 14 bases. The CDR3 contains 16 residues. The V gene's germline CDR1 is DFQATT and CDR2 SNEGSKA (reference sequence). Losses at the gene ends were 0 bases for V and 6 bases for J; bases not matched to a gene: 3. The CDR3 here is CSARDSGLAGAGELFF. The CDR3 DNA reads as TGCAGTGCTAGAGATTCGGGACTAGCGGGAGCCGGGGAGCTGTTTTTT.

This chain joins TRBV29-1 and TRBJ1-4; D is unclear. The CDR3 has 13 amino acids. Germline V gene data show CDR1 as SQVTM and CDR2 as ANQGSEA. Trimming left V 4 bases short and J 0 bases short, with 6 bases between. The CDR3 DNA reads as TGCAGCGTTGCCCTGGCAACTAATGAAAAACTGTTTTTT. Protein sequence: CSVALATNEKLFF.

This clonotype showed up just a few times. This chain uses TRBV2 with TRBJ2-1; 9 nucleotides match TRBD2. Germline V gene lookup returns CDR1 SNHLY and CDR2 FYNNEI. The CDR3 covers 16 residues. V dropped 8 bases and J dropped 0; count of bases not matched to a gene: 8. The CDR3 DNA is TGTGCCAGCGCCCCCGCGGGGGGGAGCTCCTACAATGAGCAGTTCTTC. It specifies CASAPAGGSSYNEQFF.

The chain couples TRBV7-9 to TRBJ1-1; 9 bases align to TRBD1. With 6 bases clipped from V and 7 bases from J, the junction kept 9 bases outside the gene matches. The CDR3 loop spans 14 amino acids. Germline V gives CDR1 SEHNR, CDR2 FQNEAQ (reference sequence). The chain's CDR3 is CASRTLGTGSEAFF. The CDR3 DNA sequence: TGTGCCAGCAGGACACTCGGGACAGGGAGTGAAGCTTTCTTT.

This clonotype has more than one count but fewer than ten. The CDR3 DNA reads as TGCGCCAGCACCTATGGCGGGAGCTCCTACAATGAGCAGTTCTTC. It is translated as CASTYGGSSYNEQFF. J is TRBJ2-1 and V is TRBV5-1; 7 bases match TRBD2. Germline CDR1 is SGHRS and CDR2 is YFSETQ. The J segment lost 0 bases and the V segment lost 6 bases, leaving 6 bases of the junction unmatched. This CDR3 comprises 15 residues.

V gene TRBV6-1 combines with J gene TRBJ2-7; D is undetermined. In germline, CDR1 is MNHNS, CDR2 SASEGT. Trimming stripped 2 bases from V and 2 bases from J, with 4 bases between. The CDR3 has 12 amino acids. CDR3 region: CASSELTYEQYV. CDR3 nucleotides: TGTGCCAGCAGTGAACTTACCTACGAGCAGTACGTC.

The chain has TRBV25-1 and TRBJ1-6; D call uncertain. Trimming cost V 4 bases and J 8 bases, with 9 bases left between them. The V gene's germline CDR1 is MGHDK and CDR2 SYGVNS. CDR3 length: 13 amino acids. CDR3 loop: CASSGLNDSPLHF. CDR3 DNA: TGTGCCAGCAGTGGCCTTAATGATTCACCCCTCCACTTT. Full variable domain (missing parts from reference TRBV25-1 and TRBJ1-6): EADIYQTPRYLVIGTGKKITLECSQTMGHDKMYWYQQDPGMELHLIHYSYGVNSTEKGDLSSESTVSRIRTEHFPLTLESARPSHTSQYLCASSGLNDSPLHFGNGTRLTVT.

The chain carries TRBV20-1 and TRBJ2-7; D is uncertain. Germline lookup yields CDR1 DFQATT and CDR2 SNEGSKA (reference sequence). The CDR3 contains 14 residues. Deletions cut 0 bases from V and 0 bases from J, with 9 bases between. The CDR3 DNA reads as TGCAGTGCTAGAGATAAGATAAACTCCTACGAGCAGTACGTC. This gives the protein CSARDKINSYEQYV.

The chain recombines TRBV11-2 with TRBJ1-4, with 7 positions matching TRBD1. V shed 1 base, J shed 7 bases, and the junction held 6 bases outside the gene matches. Germline CDR1 SGHAT, CDR2 FQNNGV. This CDR3 spans 15 amino acids. This CDR3 is CASSLGGRGREKLFF. CDR3 DNA sequence: TGTGCCAGCAGCTTAGGAGGGAGGGGGCGTGAAAAACTGTTTTTT.